This record covers a single T cell receptor beta chain. Its antigen is unidentified. The sample is drawn from a study of T cell responses to AZD1222 COVID-19 vaccine. Study conclusions and caveats: White British people made up most donors, females outnumbered males, and clonal diversity was possibly underestimated. Elevations in Spike-specific TCR breadth and depth followed administration of two AZD1222 doses. Repertoires were collected only later (after the peak T cell response had occurred).

The assay was immunoSEQ multiplex PCR, and TCRdb's table has in-frame clones only and misses some. The data hold 130,000 or so clones, with around 90% observed a single time. The ends lost 0 bases at V and 0 bases at J; junction bases unmatched: 7. This CDR3 is built from 17 residues. The germline CDR1 and CDR2 sequences are MNHEY and SVGEGT. This sequence originates from an adult who received the MenACWY meningococcal vaccine as a control. The sample in question was peripheral blood, obtained 28 days after the second dose of the MenACWY control vaccine. The rearrangement uses TRBV6-2 or TRBV6-3 and TRBJ1-1, with 7 bases fitting TRBD1. The DNA of the CDR3 is TGTGCCAGCAGTTACTCTCGAACACAGGGGATGAACACTGAAGCTTTCTTT. It codes for CASSYSRTQGMNTEAFF.